These 18 T cell receptor beta chains were all obtained from the same sample, sequenced in a study of blood T cell repertoires in COVID-19. The data were produced by immunoSEQ multiplex PCR, yet TCRdb's version contains in-frame clones alone and is incomplete. The profile shows about 140,000 clones, over 70% of them singletons. Sequenced material: PBMCs or T cells enriched from blood (not recorded which). These receptors all come from a man aged 70 or older who had been exposed to COVID-19.

The rearrangement links TRBV6-1 to TRBJ2-2; weak D call: TRBD2 (6 bases). CDR1 and CDR2 (germline): MNHNS, SASEGT. The V end was cut by 1 base, the J end by 8 bases, with 11 bases between. The length of the CDR3 is 14 residues. The CDR3 sequence: CASSEGDSGGELFF. The CDR3 DNA follows: TGTGCCAGCAGTGAAGGGGACTCAGGAGGGGAGCTGTTTTTT.

The chain has TRBV5-1 and TRBJ1-4, with D possibly being TRBD1 (5 bases). CDR3 length: 17 amino acids. Between the trimmed V and J ends, which lost 2 bases and 8 bases, there was a span of 22 bases. Germline V gene lookup returns CDR1 SGHRS and CDR2 YFSETQ. In DNA form, the CDR3 reads TGCGCCAGCAGCTTTCACTCCGGGGACGCCGGGAGGGAAAAACTGTTTTTT. Its translation is CASSFHSGDAGREKLFF. The full variable domain, in which reference TRBV5-1 and TRBJ1-4 provide the parts outside the CDR3, is KAGVTQTPRYLIKTRGQQVTLSCSPISGHRSVSWYQQTPGQGLQFLFEYFSETQRNKGNFPGRFSGRQFSNSRSEMNVSTLELGDSALYLCASSFHSGDAGREKLFFGSGTQLSVL.

This chain connects TRBV6-5 to TRBJ1-6; D gene uncertain. From germline, CDR1 is MNHEY and CDR2 SVGAGI. The V end lost 6 bases, the J end lost 9 bases, and 18 bases lay between the germline ends. The CDR3 is 15 amino acids. DNA for the CDR3: TGTGCCAGCAGGGGAGACGCCCACAGCGGTTCACCCCTCCACTTT. It encodes CASRGDAHSGSPLHF.

The genes are TRBV3-1 (or the pseudogene TRBV3-2) and TRBJ2-3, with TRBD2 matching over 15 bases. Looked up from germline, CDR1 is LGHDT and CDR2 is YNNKEL (reference sequence). The CDR3 has 17 amino acids. Germline trimming cut 0 bases from V and 6 bases from J; bases unmatched to any gene: 4. As DNA, the CDR3 is TGTGCCAGCAGCCAAGAGTGGACTAGCGGGGGGGTCGATACGCAGTATTTT. Encoded protein: CASSQEWTSGGVDTQYF.

V gene TRBV29-1 combines with J gene TRBJ1-5; D may be TRBD1 (5 bases). CDR3 length: 13 amino acids. V lost 4 bases and J lost 7, with 14 bases in between. The germline CDR1 and CDR2 sequences are SQVTM and ANQGSEA. CDR3 bases: TGCAGCGTTGCAACAGGCCTCAGGCAGCCCCAGCATTTT. Protein: CSVATGLRQPQHF. Full variable domain (remainder filled in from reference TRBV29-1 and TRBJ1-5): SAVISQKPSRDICQRGTSLTIQCQVDSQVTMMFWYRQQPGQSLTLIATANQGSEATYESGFVIDKFPISRPNLTFSTLTVSNMSPEDSSIYLCSVATGLRQPQHFGDGTRLSIL.

The CDR3 region has the DNA TGTGCCAGCAGGGGGGGTGGGAGTGGTAATTCACCCCTCCACTTT. Residues: CASRGGGSGNSPLHF. The rearrangement links TRBV6-5 to TRBJ1-6; the D gene is possibly TRBD1 (5 bases). The CDR3 loop spans 15 amino acids. The germline V and J ends were trimmed by 6 bases and 6 bases, with 15 bases remaining between them. The V gene's germline CDR1 is MNHEY and CDR2 SVGAGI.

V gene TRBV12-5 combines with J gene TRBJ2-5, with 15 bases fitting TRBD2. Germline V gene data show CDR1 as LGHNT and CDR2 as FRNRAP. Unmatched junction bases numbered 4, after V lost 5 bases and J lost 3 bases. This CDR3 region has 16 residues. CDR3 nucleotide sequence: TGTGCTAGTGGTCCCGGGACTAGCGGGAGGAAAGAGACCCAGTACTTC. This translates into CASGPGTSGRKETQYF.

The V gene is TRBV4-1, the J gene TRBJ1-2; D is ambiguous. The CDR3 consists of 13 residues. Germline V lookup: CDR1 MGHRA, CDR2 YSYEKL. The V end lost 4 bases, the J end lost 2 bases, and 8 bases lay between the germline ends. The CDR3 DNA reads as TGCGCCAGCAGCCTTGAACAAAACTATGGCTACACCTTC. Its protein product is CASSLEQNYGYTF.

The gene calls are TRBV28 and TRBJ1-1; no definite D call. Per the germline V gene, CDR1 is MDHEN and CDR2 is SYDVKM. Trimming cost V 5 bases and J 3 bases, with 16 bases left between them. The CDR3 is 15 residues long. The CDR3 sequence: CASSKRTNGDTEAFF. CDR3 DNA: TGTGCCAGCAGTAAAAGGACCAACGGGGACACTGAAGCTTTCTTT. Using reference TRBV28 and TRBJ1-1 for the parts outside the CDR3, the full variable domain is DVKVTQSSRYLVKRTGEKVFLECVQDMDHENMFWYRQDPGLGLRLIYFSYDVKMKEKGDIPEGYSVSREKKERFSLILESASTNQTSMYLCASSKRTNGDTEAFFGQGTRLTVV.

The chain is built from TRBV6-2 or TRBV6-3 and TRBJ1-5, with 10 bases matching TRBD1. In germline, CDR1 is MNHEY, CDR2 SVGEGT. This CDR3 is built from 15 residues. The J segment lost 7 bases and the V segment lost 4 bases, leaving 7 bases of the junction unmatched. DNA of the CDR3: TGTGCCAGCAGTTCCGGACAGGGGGTGACGCAGCCCCAGCATTTT. Protein product: CASSSGQGVTQPQHF.

The chain is built from TRBV28 and TRBJ1-5; 7 bases align to TRBD1. The germline CDR1 and CDR2 sequences are MDHEN and SYDVKM. The CDR3 is 12 residues long. The CDR3 protein is CATTGWNQPQHF. CDR3 DNA: TGTGCAACGACAGGGTGGAATCAGCCCCAGCATTTT.

The rearrangement links TRBV19 to TRBJ2-1; TRBD2 matches 11 bases. The ends lost 5 bases at V and 1 base at J; junction bases unmatched: 13. From germline, CDR1 is LNHDA and CDR2 SQIVND (reference sequence). The CDR3 is 19 residues long. The CDR3 DNA is TGTGCCAGTAGTCCTCAAGTAACTAGCGGGAGTTGGTCCTACAATGAGCAGTTCTTC. Protein sequence: CASSPQVTSGSWSYNEQFF. Complete variable domain (other parts from reference TRBV19 and TRBJ2-1): DGGITQSPKYLFRKEGQNVTLSCEQNLNHDAMYWYRQDPGQGLRLIYYSQIVNDFQKGDIAEGYSVSREKKESFPLTVTSAQKNPTAFYLCASSPQVTSGSWSYNEQFFGPGTRLTVL.

This chain connects TRBV6-5 to TRBJ1-4, with 9 nucleotides matching TRBD1. V trimming: 4 bases; J trimming: 8 bases; junction bases outside the gene matches: 11. Germline lookup yields CDR1 MNHEY and CDR2 SVGAGI. There are 16 residues in the CDR3. CDR3 loop: CASSFLDRGSGEKLFF. In DNA form, the CDR3 reads TGTGCCAGCAGTTTCCTAGACAGGGGGAGCGGGGAAAAACTGTTTTTT.

The chain combines TRBV4-1 with TRBJ2-5; 10 positions match TRBD2. V shed 5 bases and J 5 bases; nucleotides not matched to a gene: 14. Germline CDR1 is MGHRA and CDR2 is YSYEKL. There are 17 residues in the CDR3. The CDR3 is CASSNRPRERGGETQYF. The CDR3, as DNA: TGCGCCAGCAGCAACCGTCCAAGGGAGCGGGGGGGGGAGACCCAGTACTTC.

The rearrangement links TRBV9 to TRBJ1-2, with TRBD1 identical over 8 bases. The J segment lost 7 bases and the V segment lost 5 bases, leaving 16 bases of the junction unmatched. The CDR3 extends over 16 amino acids. The germline V gene encodes CDR1 SGDLS and CDR2 YYNGEE. CDR3 region: CASRYLTGAGGGGYTF. CDR3 sequence (DNA): TGTGCCAGCAGATATTTGACAGGGGCCGGGGGTGGTGGCTACACCTTC.

V is TRBV18 and J is TRBJ2-2; TRBD2 aligns across 13 bases. From germline, CDR1 is KGHSH and CDR2 LQKENI. J lost 4 bases, V lost 3 bases, and 2 bases had no gene match. CDR3 length equals 16 residues. The CDR3 DNA sequence: TGTGCCAGCTCACCCAGACTAGCGGGGGGCACCGGGGAGCTGTTTTTT. Translation gives CASSPRLAGGTGELFF. The full variable domain, rest sourced from reference TRBV18 and TRBJ2-2, is NAGVMQNPRHLVRRRGQEARLRCSPMKGHSHVYWYRQLPEEGLKFMVYLQKENIIDESGMPKERFSAEFPKEGPSILRIQQVVRGDSAAYFCASSPRLAGGTGELFFGEGSRLTVL.

The rearrangement joins TRBV19 to TRBJ1-2, with a weak D call TRBD1 (6 bases). CDR3 length: 16 amino acids. V was clipped by 1 base and J by 1 base, with 13 bases between them. In germline, CDR1 is LNHDA, CDR2 SQIVND (reference sequence). The CDR3 is CASSIVSGTSNYGYTF. The CDR3 nucleotides are TGTGCCAGTAGTATAGTCTCCGGGACAAGTAACTATGGCTACACCTTC.

V and J are TRBV7-9 and TRBJ1-1; D is undetermined. Germline CDR1 is SEHNR and CDR2 is FQNEAQ (reference sequence). This CDR3 spans 13 amino acids. Between the trimmed V and J ends, which lost 5 bases and 1 base, there was a span of 8 bases. The CDR3 protein is CASSPRQNTEAFF. The CDR3 DNA reads TGTGCCAGCAGCCCTCGACAGAACACTGAAGCTTTCTTT.